The sequence of this TCR beta chain was determined in a study of T cell repertoires in cytomegalovirus infection (dated by TCRdb to about 2019). In the study overall: Peptide stimulations targeted recently identified HLA-C-restricted CMV epitopes, whose presentation resists viral immunomodulation, together with well-studied HLA-B-restricted epitopes. Donor HLA type was relevant to the analysis, as public TCR beta signatures indicated carriage of CMV infection together with the matching HLA type. The research as a whole found: The ex vivo response was dominated by HLA-C-restricted CMV-specific TCR beta clonotypes, which also provided the single most frequent clonotype in two of eight donors. Cumulative frequency of public TCR beta family members discriminated carriers of CMV infection plus the relevant HLA type in this cohort and an independent roughly 340-donor cohort.

This clonotype has only a few counts. No antigen is known for it. The input lacks base qualities; no much larger clone sits a single base away. Sequenced using an Illumina HiSeq 1500. The raw public data were reprocessed by TCRdb itself: fastp quality trimming at Q25, MiXCR clonotype calling, in-frame beta chains only. CDR3 protein duplicates are merged, each entry listing the most common genes and DNA. In this sample the table shows about 500,000 distinct CDR3 sequences, 25% to 35% of which occur a single time. Roughly 15% of the sample goes to the ten largest clones. The meaning of the sample's treatment or condition label: in vitro stimulation with specific CMV peptide epitopes to enrich CMV-specific T cells. The germline V gene sets CDR1 to MNHEY and CDR2 to SVGAGI. V lost 2 bases and J lost 0 bases; the stretch between them is 11 bases long. The CDR3 covers 16 residues, taking in both the cysteine and the phenylalanine. The DNA shown is the 48-base CDR3, in frame from base 1.

This specimen was cultured PBMCs, taken from culture after CMV antigen stimulation. Recombination joined TRBV6-5 with TRBJ2-1; a weak D assignment points to TRBD2 (6 bases agree). The receptor's source is a human donor in good health (CMV status not recorded). Some clones in this sample may be carry-over from other donors' samples. The CDR3: CASSYGSGISYNEQFF. The bases read TGTGCCAGCAGTTACGGTAGCGGTATCTCCTACAATGAGCAGTTCTTC.